This TCR beta chain was sequenced during a study of identical twins. There are a few counts of this clonotype. Only healthy Caucasians were enrolled as donors. TCRdb fed the 5' RACE reads into MiXCR, producing one record per CDR3 protein. The repertoire holds some 1,700,000 distinct CDR3 sequences, about 31% seen once, with around 0.25% in the top ten. Germline V CDR1 and CDR2: DFQATT, SNEGSKA (reference sequence). After removal of 2 bases from V and 6 bases from J, the junction contained 11 bases not matched to a gene. CDR3 length: 16 amino acids. The source material was cord blood. The sequence came from a newborn girl in good health. This chain joins TRBV20-1 and TRBJ2-2, with 8 nucleotides matching TRBD2. CDR3 sequence (DNA): TGCAGTGCTAGAACCCCGGCGAGCGGGAGCGCCGGGGAGCTGTTTTTT. Translated: CSARTPASGSAGELFF.